The rows below give T cell receptor beta chains drawn from one sample of a study of blood T cell repertoires in COVID-19. Clones were sequenced by immunoSEQ multiplex PCR, and TCRdb holds only the in-frame ones, with some missing. Among over 250,000 clones, over 75% were seen once, and the ten largest hold about 1%. The sequenced sample consisted of PBMCs or T cells enriched from blood (not recorded which). All receptors derive from a woman younger than 45 who had recovered from COVID-19. Both conserved end residues are part of each CDR3. A D gene is named only where the DNA matches it firmly. Clone size is given for some rows only: seen once, a few or many times, or a class if the clone is expanded.

abundance: once
d_gene: TRBD1
j_gene: TRBJ2-7
v_gene: TRBV24-1
CDR3nt: TGTGCCACCAGCTCTACCGGGACAGGGACCTACGAGCAGTACTTC
CDR3aa: CATSSTGTGTYEQYF

abundance: .
d_gene: .
j_gene: TRBJ2-2
v_gene: TRBV5-4
CDR3nt: TGTGCCAGCAGCCCTCAGAGGGCTGACACCGGGGAGCTGTTTTTT
CDR3aa: CASSPQRADTGELFF

abundance: .
d_gene: .
j_gene: TRBJ2-7
v_gene: TRBV9
CDR3nt: TGTGCCAGCAGCGTGGGGACCTGGAGGGACGAGCAGTACTTC
CDR3aa: CASSVGTWRDEQYF

abundance: .
d_gene: TRBD2
j_gene: TRBJ2-3
v_gene: TRBV19
CDR3nt: TGTGCCAGTAGTATAGATCTTTATGGGACTAGCGGGGGGTCAGATACGCAGTATTTT
CDR3aa: CASSIDLYGTSGGSDTQYF

abundance: .
d_gene: .
j_gene: TRBJ2-3
v_gene: TRBV3-1/TRBV3-2
CDR3nt: TGTGCCAGTACCACGGAGGGTGTGACTCATACGCAGTATTTT
CDR3aa: CASTTEGVTHTQYF

abundance: .
d_gene: .
j_gene: TRBJ2-5
v_gene: TRBV9
CDR3nt: TGTGCCAGCAGCGCCTCCGGGAAAGAGACCCAGTACTTC
CDR3aa: CASSASGKETQYF

abundance: .
d_gene: .
j_gene: TRBJ2-6
v_gene: TRBV6-5
CDR3nt: TGTGCCAGCAGTTACTCGAATGACCGAGGGGTCCTGACTTTC
CDR3aa: CASSYSNDRGVLTF

abundance: .
d_gene: .
j_gene: TRBJ2-3
v_gene: TRBV9
CDR3nt: TGTGCCAGCAGTATCGGAGCAGATACGCAGTATTTT
CDR3aa: CASSIGADTQYF

abundance: .
d_gene: .
j_gene: TRBJ2-1
v_gene: TRBV13
CDR3nt: TGTGCCAGCAGCGCCCCCCGGAAGCGAGAGAACAATGAGCAGTTCTTC
CDR3aa: CASSAPRKRENNEQFF

abundance: .
d_gene: TRBD1
j_gene: TRBJ2-3
v_gene: TRBV29-1
CDR3nt: TGCAGCGTTGCCGGGACAGGGGGTTCAGATACGCAGTATTTT
CDR3aa: CSVAGTGGSDTQYF

abundance: .
d_gene: .
j_gene: TRBJ2-7
v_gene: TRBV2
CDR3nt: TGTGCCAGCAGTGAAGTTCGGGGCTACGAGCAGTACTTC
CDR3aa: CASSEVRGYEQYF

abundance: .
d_gene: TRBD2
j_gene: TRBJ2-1
v_gene: TRBV7-6
CDR3nt: TGTGCCAGCCACCCGGGACTAGCGGGAGTGAATGAGCAGTTCTTC
CDR3aa: CASHPGLAGVNEQFF

abundance: .
d_gene: .
j_gene: TRBJ2-1
v_gene: TRBV7-6
CDR3nt: TGTGCCAGCAGCTTACAACAGACCTTAAATGAGCAGTTCTTC
CDR3aa: CASSLQQTLNEQFF

abundance: .
d_gene: .
j_gene: TRBJ2-1
v_gene: TRBV30
CDR3nt: TGTGCCTGGAGTCAGGGGGAGGTGTTGTACAATGAGCAGTTCTTC
CDR3aa: CAWSQGEVLYNEQFF

abundance: .
d_gene: .
j_gene: TRBJ1-1
v_gene: TRBV20-1
CDR3nt: TGCAGGGTGAGGTGGAGCACTGAAGCTTTCTTT
CDR3aa: CRVRWSTEAFF

abundance: .
d_gene: TRBD2
j_gene: TRBJ2-7
v_gene: TRBV27
CDR3nt: TGTGCCAGCAGTCTCGGCGGACTAGATTCGGACGAGCAGTACTTC
CDR3aa: CASSLGGLDSDEQYF

abundance: .
d_gene: TRBD2
j_gene: TRBJ2-1
v_gene: TRBV5-4
CDR3nt: TGTGCCAGCAGCCGGGAGCTAGCGGGATCCAATGAGCAGTTCTTC
CDR3aa: CASSRELAGSNEQFF

abundance: .
d_gene: TRBD2
j_gene: TRBJ2-7
v_gene: TRBV7-9
CDR3nt: TGTGCCAGCAGCTTTTGGACTAGCGGCGACGAGCAGTACTTC
CDR3aa: CASSFWTSGDEQYF

abundance: .
d_gene: .
j_gene: TRBJ2-7
v_gene: TRBV13
CDR3nt: TGTGCCAGCAGCTTCGGGAGTAGCTCCTACGAGCAGTACTTC
CDR3aa: CASSFGSSSYEQYF

abundance: .
d_gene: .
j_gene: TRBJ2-1
v_gene: TRBV7-2
CDR3nt: TGTGCCAGCAGCTTATCCAGCTCCTACAATGAGCAGTTCTTC
CDR3aa: CASSLSSSYNEQFF

abundance: .
d_gene: .
j_gene: TRBJ1-2
v_gene: TRBV9
CDR3nt: TGTGCCAGCAGCGTAGAGGCAGGGTATGGCTACACCTTC
CDR3aa: CASSVEAGYGYTF

abundance: .
d_gene: .
j_gene: TRBJ1-1
v_gene: TRBV7-6
CDR3nt: TGTGCCAGCAGCTTAAAGGGAGGCACTGAAGCTTTCTTT
CDR3aa: CASSLKGGTEAFF

abundance: .
d_gene: .
j_gene: TRBJ1-1
v_gene: TRBV3-1/TRBV3-2
CDR3nt: TGTGCCAGCAGCCCTGGGGGGGCAAGGACTGAAGCTTTCTTT
CDR3aa: CASSPGGARTEAFF

abundance: .
d_gene: TRBD1
j_gene: TRBJ1-1
v_gene: TRBV27
CDR3nt: TGTGCCAGCAGTTTATTTCCCCGGACAGGGGGTATGAACACTGAAGCTTTCTTT
CDR3aa: CASSLFPRTGGMNTEAFF

abundance: .
d_gene: .
j_gene: TRBJ1-1
v_gene: TRBV3-1/TRBV3-2
CDR3nt: TGTGCCAGCAGTATAGCAGGGGCGCTGACCACTGAAGCTTTCTTT
CDR3aa: CASSIAGALTTEAFF

abundance: once
d_gene: .
j_gene: TRBJ1-2
v_gene: TRBV28
CDR3nt: TGTGCCAGCAGTTTACCGGTACAGGTTTACTATGGCTACACCTTC
CDR3aa: CASSLPVQVYYGYTF

abundance: .
d_gene: .
j_gene: TRBJ1-2
v_gene: TRBV3-1/TRBV3-2
CDR3nt: TGTGCCAGCAGCCAAGATAGTAGCGGCTACACCTTC
CDR3aa: CASSQDSSGYTF

abundance: .
d_gene: .
j_gene: TRBJ1-1
v_gene: TRBV14
CDR3nt: TGTGCCAGCAGCCCCTCAATACAGGGAAGGAACACTGAAGCTTTCTTT
CDR3aa: CASSPSIQGRNTEAFF

abundance: .
d_gene: .
j_gene: TRBJ1-6
v_gene: TRBV5-6
CDR3nt: TGTGCCAGCAGCTTCGGGACTGCGTATTCACCCCTCCACTTT
CDR3aa: CASSFGTAYSPLHF

abundance: .
d_gene: TRBD1
j_gene: TRBJ1-4
v_gene: TRBV5-1
CDR3nt: TGCGCCAGCAGCCCGGGTGGACAGGGCAAAGAAAAACTGTTTTTT
CDR3aa: CASSPGGQGKEKLFF

abundance: .
d_gene: .
j_gene: TRBJ1-1
v_gene: TRBV25-1
CDR3nt: TGTGCCAGCGATCCGCGGGGGTTGTTGGTGAACACTGAAGCTTTCTTT
CDR3aa: CASDPRGLLVNTEAFF

abundance: .
d_gene: .
j_gene: TRBJ2-3
v_gene: TRBV7-8
CDR3nt: TGTGCCAGCAGCCCCTGGGACTTAAGCACAGATACGCAGTATTTT
CDR3aa: CASSPWDLSTDTQYF

abundance: .
d_gene: TRBD1
j_gene: TRBJ1-1
v_gene: TRBV4-3
CDR3nt: TGCGCCAGCAGCCAAGATCTCGGGGACAGGGGGAAGAACACTGAAGCTTTCTTT
CDR3aa: CASSQDLGDRGKNTEAFF

abundance: .
d_gene: TRBD1
j_gene: TRBJ2-1
v_gene: TRBV2
CDR3nt: TGTGCCAGCACCACGGCCCTGGGGACAGGCAATGAGCAGTTCTTC
CDR3aa: CASTTALGTGNEQFF

abundance: .
d_gene: TRBD2
j_gene: TRBJ2-7
v_gene: TRBV29-1
CDR3nt: TGCAGCGTAGTAGCGGGGGGGAACTACGAGCAGTACTTC
CDR3aa: CSVVAGGNYEQYF

abundance: .
d_gene: .
j_gene: TRBJ1-2
v_gene: TRBV6-2/TRBV6-3
CDR3nt: TGTGCCAGCAGTCAACCCCCTGACAATCCCGTTCAAGCTAACTATGGCTACACCTTC
CDR3aa: CASSQPPDNPVQANYGYTF

abundance: .
d_gene: TRBD1
j_gene: TRBJ2-1
v_gene: TRBV28
CDR3nt: TGTGCCAGCAACTTCGGGGACAGGGGAATTAGAAAAGGCCACGGACAGTTCTTC
CDR3aa: CASNFGDRGIRKGHGQFF

abundance: .
d_gene: .
j_gene: TRBJ2-5
v_gene: TRBV12-3/TRBV12-4
CDR3nt: TGTGCCAGCAGTTCGGGGGGTGGGACACAGTACTTC
CDR3aa: CASSSGGGTQYF

abundance: .
d_gene: TRBD1
j_gene: TRBJ2-2
v_gene: TRBV5-1
CDR3nt: TGCGCCAGCCAGGACAGGGGGTCCACCGGGGAGCTGTTTTTT
CDR3aa: CASQDRGSTGELFF

abundance: .
d_gene: TRBD2
j_gene: TRBJ2-3
v_gene: TRBV6-5
CDR3nt: TGTGCCAGCAGTTACAGCGGGGGTACAGATACGCAGTATTTT
CDR3aa: CASSYSGGTDTQYF

abundance: once
d_gene: TRBD1
j_gene: TRBJ2-3
v_gene: TRBV4-3
CDR3nt: TGCGCCAGCAGCAATTACAGGGGGAGCACAGATACGCAGTATTTT
CDR3aa: CASSNYRGSTDTQYF

abundance: .
d_gene: .
j_gene: TRBJ1-3
v_gene: TRBV11-3
CDR3nt: TGTGCCAGCAGCGGGTCCTCGAGGAACACCATATATTTT
CDR3aa: CASSGSSRNTIYF

abundance: .
d_gene: TRBD1
j_gene: TRBJ1-3
v_gene: TRBV11-2
CDR3nt: TGTGCCAGCAGCCATCACAGGGGGCCCATATATTTT
CDR3aa: CASSHHRGPIYF

abundance: .
d_gene: .
j_gene: TRBJ1-1
v_gene: TRBV12-3/TRBV12-4
CDR3nt: TGTGCCAGCAGGTCGGTCGGCACTGAAGCTTTCTTT
CDR3aa: CASRSVGTEAFF

abundance: once
d_gene: .
j_gene: TRBJ2-7
v_gene: TRBV19
CDR3nt: TGTGCCAGTAGTTCCCGCGGGGTCTCGATCTACGAGCAGTACTTC
CDR3aa: CASSSRGVSIYEQYF

abundance: .
d_gene: .
j_gene: TRBJ2-1
v_gene: TRBV5-1
CDR3nt: TGCGCCAGCAGCCCCGGGGTACTCCACAATGAGCAGTTCTTC
CDR3aa: CASSPGVLHNEQFF

abundance: .
d_gene: .
j_gene: TRBJ2-5
v_gene: TRBV13
CDR3nt: TGTGCCAGCAGCTTTTGGGGCCTGAGGGAGACCCAGTACTTC
CDR3aa: CASSFWGLRETQYF

abundance: .
d_gene: .
j_gene: TRBJ1-5
v_gene: TRBV11-2
CDR3nt: TGTGCCAGCAGCTTCGACGGGACTTATAGCAATCAGCCCCAGCATTTT
CDR3aa: CASSFDGTYSNQPQHF